This T cell receptor (beta chain) derives from a study of cytomegalovirus exposure and HLA in healthy donors. Findings of the study overall: Among TCR beta chains, those listed as cytomegalovirus-associated numbered around 160.

The PCR employed 60 Vbeta primers together with 13 Jbeta primers. Using immunoSEQ multiplex PCR, the repertoire was profiled, and TCRdb retains in-frame clones only, with some absent. The sample comprises 150,000 to 200,000 clones, around 75% of which are singletons, and less than 6% rests with the top ten. Participants comprised healthy donors of bone marrow. In its sample, this clone was seen once. Antigen: not known. The sequence derives from a woman between 25 and 40 years old in good health and CMV-seropositive. Sequencing was done on a sample of PBMCs.

This CDR3 is CASSPGGAGDYEQYF. The CDR3 nucleotides are TGTGCCAGCAGCCCCGGGGGAGCGGGAGACTACGAGCAGTACTTC. V and J are TRBV7-2 and TRBJ2-7; 8 bases line up with TRBD2. The V gene end was trimmed by 5 bases and the J gene end by 3 bases; junction bases not matched to a gene: 9. Germline CDR1 is SGHTA and CDR2 is FQGNSA. The CDR3 loop spans 15 amino acids. The variable domain in full, completed from reference TRBV7-2 and TRBJ2-7, reads GAGVSQSPSNKVTEKGKDVELRCDPISGHTALYWYRQSLGQGLEFLIYFQGNSAPDKSGLPSDRFSAERTGGSVSTLTIQRTQQEDSAVYLCASSPGGAGDYEQYFGPGTRLTVT.